The clone carrying this TCR beta chain came up many times. Its target is not known. With 1 base removed from V and 2 bases from J, the gap between germline ends came to 10 bases. This CDR3 has 15 residues. The germline V gene has CDR1 SGHAT and CDR2 FQNNGV. 5'-RACE, quantitative and with molecular barcodes, yielded the TCR beta libraries. In TCRdb, the 5' RACE reads were re-called with MiXCR into one record per CDR3 protein. The table has about 500,000 distinct CDR3 sequences, approximately 5% seen once. The sample originates from a study of CD8 T cells in ankylosing spondylitis. Study-level findings and limits: Reportedly, significant enrichment of disease-linked clones occurred in matched ankylosing spondylitis synovial fluid. The disease-linked clones had a CD8+ phenotype and low blood frequencies. Previously reported in reactive arthritis synovial fluid and blood were some of the motif variants. Seemingly distinctive of ankylosing spondylitis blood was a TCR beta motif formed by eight highly homologous variants.

Sequencing used blood, either unsorted or a sorted T cell fraction (not recorded which). The TCR comes from a male donor with ankylosing spondylitis. The chain carries TRBV11-2 and TRBJ2-3, with D hard to call. CDR3 region: CASSLGSVFTDTQYF. The CDR3 nucleotides are TGTGCCAGCAGCTTAGGATCAGTGTTCACAGATACGCAGTATTTT.